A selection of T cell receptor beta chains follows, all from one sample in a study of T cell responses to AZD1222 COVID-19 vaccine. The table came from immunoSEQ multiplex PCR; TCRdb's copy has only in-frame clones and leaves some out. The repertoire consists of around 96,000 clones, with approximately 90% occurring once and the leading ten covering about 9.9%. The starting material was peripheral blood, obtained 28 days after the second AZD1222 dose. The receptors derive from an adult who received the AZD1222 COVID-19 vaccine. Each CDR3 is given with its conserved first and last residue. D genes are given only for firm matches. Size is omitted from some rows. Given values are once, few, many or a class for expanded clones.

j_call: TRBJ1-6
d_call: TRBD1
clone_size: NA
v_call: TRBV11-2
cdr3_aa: CASSSGTGNSPLHF
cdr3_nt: TGTGCCAGCAGCTCAGGGACAGGGAATTCACCCCTCCACTTT

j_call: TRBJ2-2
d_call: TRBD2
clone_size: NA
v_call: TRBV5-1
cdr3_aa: CASSPPGGRTGELFF
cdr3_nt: TGCGCCAGCAGCCCCCCGGGGGGGAGGACCGGGGAGCTGTTTTTT

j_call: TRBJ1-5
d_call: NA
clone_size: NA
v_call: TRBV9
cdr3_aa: CASSAGGLDNQPQHF
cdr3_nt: TGTGCCAGCAGCGCGGGGGGATTGGACAATCAGCCCCAGCATTTT

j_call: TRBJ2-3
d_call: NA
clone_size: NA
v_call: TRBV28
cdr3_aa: CASTHRTGAGRAQYF
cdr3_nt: TGTGCCAGCACCCACAGGACAGGCGCGGGGCGGGCGCAGTATTTT

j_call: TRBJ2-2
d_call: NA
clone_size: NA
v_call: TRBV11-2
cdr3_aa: CASSQYTGQNTGELFF
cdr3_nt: TGTGCCAGCAGCCAATATACGGGACAAAACACCGGGGAGCTGTTTTTT

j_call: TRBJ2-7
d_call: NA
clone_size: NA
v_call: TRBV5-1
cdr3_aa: CASSLGQGIYEQYF
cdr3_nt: TGCGCCAGCAGCTTGGGGCAGGGAATCTACGAGCAGTACTTC

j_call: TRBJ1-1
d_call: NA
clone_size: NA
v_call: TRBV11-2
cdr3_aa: CASSLVRGTEAFF
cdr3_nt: TGTGCCAGCAGCTTAGTTAGGGGGACTGAAGCTTTCTTT

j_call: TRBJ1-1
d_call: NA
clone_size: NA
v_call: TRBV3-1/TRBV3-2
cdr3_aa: CASSQRGGGNTEAFF
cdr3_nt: TGTGCCAGCAGCCAACGCGGTGGTGGGAACACTGAAGCTTTCTTT

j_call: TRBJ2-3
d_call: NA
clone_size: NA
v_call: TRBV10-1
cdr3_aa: CASKRTPAGTDTQYF
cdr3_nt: TGCGCCAGCAAGAGGACACCCGCGGGCACAGATACGCAGTATTTT

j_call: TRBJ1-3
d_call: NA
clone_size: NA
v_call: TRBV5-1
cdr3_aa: CASSLTGNTIYF
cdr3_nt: TGCGCCAGCAGCTTGACTGGAAACACCATATATTTT

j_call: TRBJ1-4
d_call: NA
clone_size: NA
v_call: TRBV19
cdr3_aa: CASSIGLSELFF
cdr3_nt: TGTGCCAGTAGTATCGGGCTTTCTGAACTGTTTTTT

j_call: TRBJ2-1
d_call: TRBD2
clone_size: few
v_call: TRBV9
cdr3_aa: CASTTSGSYNEQFF
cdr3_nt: TGTGCCAGCACTACTAGCGGGAGCTACAATGAGCAGTTCTTC

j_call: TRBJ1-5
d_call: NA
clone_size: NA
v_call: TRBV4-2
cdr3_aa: CASSQLTSVGGEFNQPQHF
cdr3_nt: TGTGCCAGCAGCCAACTAACCTCAGTTGGGGGCGAATTCAATCAGCCCCAGCATTTT

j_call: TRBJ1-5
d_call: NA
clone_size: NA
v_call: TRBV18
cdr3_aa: CASSPFGDSNQPQHF
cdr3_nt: TGTGCCAGCTCACCATTCGGGGACAGCAATCAGCCCCAGCATTTT

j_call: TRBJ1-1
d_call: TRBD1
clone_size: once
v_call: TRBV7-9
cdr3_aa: CASSSGQGFTEAFF
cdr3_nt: TGTGCCAGCAGCTCCGGACAGGGGTTCACTGAAGCTTTCTTT

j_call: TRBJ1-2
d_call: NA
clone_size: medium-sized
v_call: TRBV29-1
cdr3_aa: CSVEGEQGHHFGYTF
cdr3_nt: TGCAGCGTTGAAGGCGAACAGGGACATCACTTTGGCTACACCTTC

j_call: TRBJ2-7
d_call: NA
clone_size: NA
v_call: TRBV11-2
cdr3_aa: CASSLSPGSSYEQYF
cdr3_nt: TGTGCCAGCAGCTTATCCCCAGGGTCCTCCTACGAGCAGTACTTC

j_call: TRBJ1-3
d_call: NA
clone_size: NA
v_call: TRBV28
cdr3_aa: CASSPGGAGGNTIYF
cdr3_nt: TGTGCCAGCAGTCCCGGGGGGGCTGGTGGAAACACCATATATTTT

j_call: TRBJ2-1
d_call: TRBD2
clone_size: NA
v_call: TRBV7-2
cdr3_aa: CASSLTGTNYNEQFF
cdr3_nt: TGTGCCAGCAGCTTAACCGGGACTAACTACAATGAGCAGTTCTTC

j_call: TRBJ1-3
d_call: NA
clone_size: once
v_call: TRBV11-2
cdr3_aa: CASSLVVLPSSGNTIYF
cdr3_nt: TGTGCCAGCAGCTTAGTTGTCTTACCGAGCTCTGGAAACACCATATATTTT

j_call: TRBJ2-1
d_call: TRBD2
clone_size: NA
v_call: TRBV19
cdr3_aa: CASSTSGSSYNEQFF
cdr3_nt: TGTGCCAGTAGTACCAGCGGGAGTTCCTACAATGAGCAGTTCTTC

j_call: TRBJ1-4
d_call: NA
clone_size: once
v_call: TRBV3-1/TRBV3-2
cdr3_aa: CASSPPGPHTKNEKLFF
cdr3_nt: TGTGCCAGCAGCCCACCCGGGCCTCATACCAAGAATGAAAAACTGTTTTTT

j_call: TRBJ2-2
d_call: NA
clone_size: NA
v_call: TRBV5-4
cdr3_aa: CASSLIGRGDTGELFF
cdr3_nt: TGTGCCAGCAGCTTGATTGGCAGGGGGGATACCGGGGAGCTGTTTTTT

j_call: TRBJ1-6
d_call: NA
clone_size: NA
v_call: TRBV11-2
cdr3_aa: CASSPLEGPIWPYNSPLHF
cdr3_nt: TGTGCCAGCAGCCCATTAGAGGGACCTATATGGCCCTATAATTCACCCCTCCACTTT

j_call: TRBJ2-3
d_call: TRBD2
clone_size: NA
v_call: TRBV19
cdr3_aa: CASTNQLAEVDTQYF
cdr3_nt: TGTGCCAGTACCAACCAACTAGCGGAAGTGGATACGCAGTATTTT

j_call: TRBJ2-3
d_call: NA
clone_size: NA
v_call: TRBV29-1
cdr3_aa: CSATGGRGPDTQYF
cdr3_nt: TGCAGCGCCACAGGCGGGCGGGGCCCAGATACGCAGTATTTT

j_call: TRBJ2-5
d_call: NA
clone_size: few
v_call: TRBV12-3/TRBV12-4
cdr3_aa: CASSNSRWETQYF
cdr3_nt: TGTGCCAGCAGTAATTCCAGGTGGGAGACCCAGTACTTC

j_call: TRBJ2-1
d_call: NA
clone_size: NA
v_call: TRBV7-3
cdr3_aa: CASSPRPVAASSYNEQFF
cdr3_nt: TGTGCCAGCAGCCCAAGACCCGTAGCGGCCAGCTCCTACAATGAGCAGTTCTTC

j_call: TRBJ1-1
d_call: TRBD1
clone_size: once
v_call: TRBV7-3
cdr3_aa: CASSPQGQVGTEAFF
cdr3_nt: TGTGCCAGCAGCCCCCAAGGACAGGTGGGGACTGAAGCTTTCTTT

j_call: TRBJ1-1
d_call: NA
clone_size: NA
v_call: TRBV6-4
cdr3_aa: CASSFTEDTEAFF
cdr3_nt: TGTGCCAGCAGTTTTACAGAGGACACTGAAGCTTTCTTT

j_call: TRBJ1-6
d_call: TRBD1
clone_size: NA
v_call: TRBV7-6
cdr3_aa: CASSSTGQGNSPLHF
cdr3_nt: TGTGCCAGCAGCTCAACCGGACAGGGGAATTCACCCCTCCACTTT

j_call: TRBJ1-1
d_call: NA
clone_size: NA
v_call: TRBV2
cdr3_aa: CASRDSMNTEAFF
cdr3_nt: TGTGCCAGCAGGGACAGCATGAACACTGAAGCTTTCTTT

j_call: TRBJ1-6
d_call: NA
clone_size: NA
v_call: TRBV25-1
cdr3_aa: CASRDSRRSLHF
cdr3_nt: TGTGCCAGCAGGGACAGCCGTCGGTCCCTCCACTTT

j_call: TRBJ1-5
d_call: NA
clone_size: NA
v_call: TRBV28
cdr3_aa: CASSVGLGGNQPQHF
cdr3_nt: TGTGCCAGCAGTGTCGGTCTGGGCGGCAATCAGCCCCAGCATTTT

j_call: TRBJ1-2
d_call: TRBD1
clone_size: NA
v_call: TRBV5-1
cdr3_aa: CASSPGTGEGGYTF
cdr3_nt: TGCGCCAGCAGCCCTGGAACAGGGGAAGGGGGCTACACCTTC

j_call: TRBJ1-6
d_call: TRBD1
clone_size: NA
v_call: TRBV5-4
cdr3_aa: CASSQGTGRNSPLHF
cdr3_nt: TGTGCCAGCAGCCAGGGGACAGGTCGTAATTCACCCCTCCACTTT

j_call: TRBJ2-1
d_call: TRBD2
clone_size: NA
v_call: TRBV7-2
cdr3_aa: CASSFSGGSYNEQFF
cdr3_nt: TGTGCCAGCAGCTTTAGCGGGGGCTCCTACAATGAGCAGTTCTTC